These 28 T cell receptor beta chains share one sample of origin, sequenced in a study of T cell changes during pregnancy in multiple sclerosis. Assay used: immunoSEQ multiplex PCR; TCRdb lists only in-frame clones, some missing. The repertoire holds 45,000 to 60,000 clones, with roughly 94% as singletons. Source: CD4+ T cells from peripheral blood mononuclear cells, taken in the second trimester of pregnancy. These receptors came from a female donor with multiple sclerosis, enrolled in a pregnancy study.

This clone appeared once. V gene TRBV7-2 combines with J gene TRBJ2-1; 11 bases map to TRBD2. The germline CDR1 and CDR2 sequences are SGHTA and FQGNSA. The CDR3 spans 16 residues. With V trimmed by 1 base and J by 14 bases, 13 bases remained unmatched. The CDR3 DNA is TGTGCCAGCAGCTTAGACGGGGCTAGCGGGGGGATGACGGAGTTCTTC. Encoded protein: CASSLDGASGGMTEFF.

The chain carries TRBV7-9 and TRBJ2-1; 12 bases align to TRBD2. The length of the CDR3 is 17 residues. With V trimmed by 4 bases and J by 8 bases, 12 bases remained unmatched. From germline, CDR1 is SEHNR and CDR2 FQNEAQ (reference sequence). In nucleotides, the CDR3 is TGTGCCAGCAGCTCCAGAGCGACTAGCGGGAGATTCGATGAGCAGTTCTTC. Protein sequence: CASSSRATSGRFDEQFF.

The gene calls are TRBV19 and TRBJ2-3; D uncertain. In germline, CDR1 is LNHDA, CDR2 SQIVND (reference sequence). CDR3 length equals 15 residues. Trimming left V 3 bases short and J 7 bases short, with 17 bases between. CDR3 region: CASSISSRPSNTQYF. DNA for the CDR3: TGTGCCAGTAGTATCTCCAGTCGCCCCTCCAATACGCAGTATTTT. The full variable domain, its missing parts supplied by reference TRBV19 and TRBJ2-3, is DGGITQSPKYLFRKEGQNVTLSCEQNLNHDAMYWYRQDPGQGLRLIYYSQIVNDFQKGDIAEGYSVSREKKESFPLTVTSAQKNPTAFYLCASSISSRPSNTQYFGPGTRLTVL.

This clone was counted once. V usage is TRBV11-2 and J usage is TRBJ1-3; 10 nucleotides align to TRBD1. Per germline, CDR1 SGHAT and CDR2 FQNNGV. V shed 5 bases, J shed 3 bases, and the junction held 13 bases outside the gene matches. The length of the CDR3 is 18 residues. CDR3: CASSTRDRGFGNGNTIYF. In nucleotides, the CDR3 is TGTGCCAGCAGCACCCGGGACAGGGGTTTTGGTAATGGAAACACCATATATTTT.

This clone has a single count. The CDR3 bases are TGTGCCAGCAGCCCGGGGGTTACAGATACGCAGTATTTT. It encodes CASSPGVTDTQYF. This sequence joins TRBV9 and TRBJ2-3, with D maybe TRBD2 (6 bases). Deletions cut 4 bases from V and 3 bases from J, with 9 bases between. The CDR3 runs to 13 residues. Germline CDR1 reads SGDLS; CDR2 reads YYNGEE.

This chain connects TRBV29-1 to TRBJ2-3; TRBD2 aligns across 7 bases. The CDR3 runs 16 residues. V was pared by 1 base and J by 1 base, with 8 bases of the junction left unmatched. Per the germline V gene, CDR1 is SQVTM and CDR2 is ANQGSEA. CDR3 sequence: CSVEALLAVGTDTQYF. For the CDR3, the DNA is TGCAGCGTTGAAGCTCTCCTAGCGGTGGGCACAGATACGCAGTATTTT.

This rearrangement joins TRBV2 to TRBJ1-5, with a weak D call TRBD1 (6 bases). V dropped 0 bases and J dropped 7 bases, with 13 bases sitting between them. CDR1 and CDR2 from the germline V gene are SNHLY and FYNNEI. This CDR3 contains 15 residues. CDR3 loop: CASSEARGSGQPQHF. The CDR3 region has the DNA TGTGCCAGCAGTGAAGCAAGGGGGTCGGGACAGCCCCAGCATTTT.

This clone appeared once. In DNA form, the CDR3 reads TGTGCCAGCAGCGTAATAGAGGGTGGAAACACCATATATTTT. Its translation is CASSVIEGGNTIYF. The rearrangement uses TRBV9 and TRBJ1-3; D gene unclear. This CDR3 is built from 14 residues. Trimming removed 1 base at V and 3 bases at J, with 8 bases between. In germline, CDR1 is SGDLS, CDR2 YYNGEE.

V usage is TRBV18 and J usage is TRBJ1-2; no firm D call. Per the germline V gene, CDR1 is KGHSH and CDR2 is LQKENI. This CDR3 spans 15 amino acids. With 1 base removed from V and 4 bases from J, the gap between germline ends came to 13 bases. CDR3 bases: TGTGCCAGCTCACCACGCGGTCCGGTGGGCTATGGCTACACCTTC. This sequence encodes CASSPRGPVGYGYTF.

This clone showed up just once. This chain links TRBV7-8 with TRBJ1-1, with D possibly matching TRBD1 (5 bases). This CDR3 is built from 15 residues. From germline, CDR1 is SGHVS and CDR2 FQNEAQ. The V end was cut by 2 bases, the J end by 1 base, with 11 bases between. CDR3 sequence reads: CASSLRSRANTEAFF. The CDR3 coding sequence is TGTGCCAGCAGCTTAAGGTCCAGGGCGAACACTGAAGCTTTCTTT.

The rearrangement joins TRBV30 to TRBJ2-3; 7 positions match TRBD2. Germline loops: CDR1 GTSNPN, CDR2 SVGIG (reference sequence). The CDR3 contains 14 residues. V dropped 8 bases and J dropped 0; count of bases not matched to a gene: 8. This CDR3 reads CASGSGASTDTQYF. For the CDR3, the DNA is TGTGCCAGTGGAAGCGGGGCTAGCACAGATACGCAGTATTTT.

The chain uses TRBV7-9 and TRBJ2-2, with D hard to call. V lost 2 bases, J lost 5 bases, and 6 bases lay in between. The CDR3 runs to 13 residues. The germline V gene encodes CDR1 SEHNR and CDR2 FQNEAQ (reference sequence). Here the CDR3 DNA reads TGTGCCAGCAGCTTAACACAGACCGGGGAGCTGTTTTTT. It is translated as CASSLTQTGELFF.

The CDR3: CASSLGGPGAGELFF. CDR3 DNA sequence: TGTGCCAGCAGCTTAGGAGGGCCTGGGGCCGGGGAGCTGTTTTTT. The gene calls are TRBV7-7 and TRBJ2-2; tentative D call: TRBD2 (5 bases). CDR1 and CDR2 (germline): SSHAT, FNYEAQ (reference sequence). This CDR3 has 15 residues. V shed 1 base and J shed 6 bases, with 12 bases lying between them.

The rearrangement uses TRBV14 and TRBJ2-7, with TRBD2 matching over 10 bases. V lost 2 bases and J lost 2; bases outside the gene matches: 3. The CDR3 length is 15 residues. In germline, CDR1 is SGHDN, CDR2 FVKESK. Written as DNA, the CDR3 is TGTGCCAGCAGCCAACTCACTAGCGGGACCTACGAGCAGTACTTC. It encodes CASSQLTSGTYEQYF.

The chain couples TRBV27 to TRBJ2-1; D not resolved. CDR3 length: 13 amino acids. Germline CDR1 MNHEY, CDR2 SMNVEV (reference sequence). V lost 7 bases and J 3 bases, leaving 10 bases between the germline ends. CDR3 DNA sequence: TGTGCCAGCATTTCCTCCCGCTACAATGAGCAGTTCTTC. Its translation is CASISSRYNEQFF.

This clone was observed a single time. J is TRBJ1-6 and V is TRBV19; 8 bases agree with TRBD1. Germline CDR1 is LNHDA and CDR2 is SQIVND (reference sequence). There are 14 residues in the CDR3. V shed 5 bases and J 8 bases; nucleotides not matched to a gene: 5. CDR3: CASSSTGADSPLHF. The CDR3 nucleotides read TGTGCCAGTAGTTCGACAGGGGCGGATTCACCCCTCCACTTT.

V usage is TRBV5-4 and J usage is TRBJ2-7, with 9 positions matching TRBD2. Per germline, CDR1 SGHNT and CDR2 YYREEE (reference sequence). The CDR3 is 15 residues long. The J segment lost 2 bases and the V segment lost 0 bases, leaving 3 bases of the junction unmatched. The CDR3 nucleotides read TGTGCCAGCAGCTTGGAGGCGGGAGGGGCCTACGAGCAGTACTTC. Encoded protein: CASSLEAGGAYEQYF.

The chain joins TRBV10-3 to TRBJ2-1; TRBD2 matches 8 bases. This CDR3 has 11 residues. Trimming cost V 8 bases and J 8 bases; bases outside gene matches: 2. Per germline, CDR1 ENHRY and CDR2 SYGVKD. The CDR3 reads CAIRGGDEQFF. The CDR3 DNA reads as TGTGCCATCCGGGGGGGGGATGAGCAGTTCTTC.

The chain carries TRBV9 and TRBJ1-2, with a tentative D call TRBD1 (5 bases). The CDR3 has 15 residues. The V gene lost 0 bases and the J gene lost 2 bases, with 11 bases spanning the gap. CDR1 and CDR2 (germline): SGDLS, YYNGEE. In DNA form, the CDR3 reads TGTGCCAGCAGCGTAGATGCGGGGCGGAACTATGGCTACACCTTC. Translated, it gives CASSVDAGRNYGYTF.

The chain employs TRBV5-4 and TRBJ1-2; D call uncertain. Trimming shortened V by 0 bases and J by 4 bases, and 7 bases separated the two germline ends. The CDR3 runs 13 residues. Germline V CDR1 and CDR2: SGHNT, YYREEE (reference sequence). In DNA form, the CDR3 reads TGTGCCAGCAGCTTGGGCGGTTCCTATGGCTACACCTTC. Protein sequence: CASSLGGSYGYTF.

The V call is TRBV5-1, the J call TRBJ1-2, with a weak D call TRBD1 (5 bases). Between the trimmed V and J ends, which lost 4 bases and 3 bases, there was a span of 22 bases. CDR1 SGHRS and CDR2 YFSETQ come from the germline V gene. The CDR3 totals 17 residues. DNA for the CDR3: TGCGCCAGCAGCCCTCTGGCAGGGCGCCAGATTGACTATGGCTACACCTTC. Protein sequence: CASSPLAGRQIDYGYTF.

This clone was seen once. In DNA, the CDR3 is TGTGCCAGCAGCGTAACCCCAGGACTAGCGCCCAATGAGCAGTTCTTC. This sequence encodes CASSVTPGLAPNEQFF. The genes are TRBV9 and TRBJ2-1; 9 nucleotides agree with TRBD2. Trimming at V came to 1 base and at J to 6 bases, leaving 8 bases not matched to a gene. The CDR3 spans 16 residues. CDR1 and CDR2 (germline): SGDLS, YYNGEE.

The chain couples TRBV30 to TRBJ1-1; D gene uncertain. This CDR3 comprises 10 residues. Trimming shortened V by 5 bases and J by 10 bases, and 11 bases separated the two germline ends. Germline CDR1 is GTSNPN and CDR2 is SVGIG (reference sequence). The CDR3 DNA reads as TGTGCCTGGGAGCGGGAAGCAGCTTTCTTT. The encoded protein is CAWEREAAFF.

The CDR3 protein is CASSQDDQGLNTGELFF. DNA for the CDR3: TGTGCCAGCAGCCAAGACGATCAGGGTTTGAACACCGGGGAGCTGTTTTTT. The rearrangement links TRBV4-2 to TRBJ2-2; tentative D call: TRBD1 (5 bases). Germline V CDR1 and CDR2: LGHNA, YNFKEQ. The CDR3 sequence is 17 residues long. Trimming pared 0 bases from V and 1 base from J, leaving 12 bases between.

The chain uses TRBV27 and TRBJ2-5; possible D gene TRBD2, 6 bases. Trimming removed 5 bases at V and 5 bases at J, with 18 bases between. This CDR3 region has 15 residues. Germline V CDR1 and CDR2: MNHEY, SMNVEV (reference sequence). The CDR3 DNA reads TGTGCCAGCAGTCGAATGGGGGGAGGCCAGGAGACCCAGTACTTC. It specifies CASSRMGGGQETQYF.

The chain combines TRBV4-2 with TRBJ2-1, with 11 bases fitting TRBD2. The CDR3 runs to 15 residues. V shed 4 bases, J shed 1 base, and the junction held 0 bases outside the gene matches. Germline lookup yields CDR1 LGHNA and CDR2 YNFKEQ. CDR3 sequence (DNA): TGTGCCAGCAGCCCTAGCGGGGGGTCCTACAATGAGCAGTTCTTC. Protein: CASSPSGGSYNEQFF.

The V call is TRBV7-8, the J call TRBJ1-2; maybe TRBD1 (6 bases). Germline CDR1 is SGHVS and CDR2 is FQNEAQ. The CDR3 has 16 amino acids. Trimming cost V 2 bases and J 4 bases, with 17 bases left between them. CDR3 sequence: CASSLIDRSAGYGYTF. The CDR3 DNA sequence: TGTGCCAGCAGCTTAATCGACAGGTCGGCGGGCTATGGCTACACCTTC. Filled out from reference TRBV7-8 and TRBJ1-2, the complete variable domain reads GAGVSQSPRYKVAKRGQDVALRCDPISGHVSLFWYQQALGQGPEFLTYFQNEAQLDKSGLPSDRFFAERPEGSVSTLKIQRTQQEDSAVYLCASSLIDRSAGYGYTFGSGTRLTVV.

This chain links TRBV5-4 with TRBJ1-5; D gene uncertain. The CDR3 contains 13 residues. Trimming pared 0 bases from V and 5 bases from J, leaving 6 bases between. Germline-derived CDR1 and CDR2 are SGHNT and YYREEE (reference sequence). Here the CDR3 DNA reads TGTGCCAGCAGCTTGGACCAGGATCAGCCCCAGCATTTT. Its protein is CASSLDQDQPQHF.